This entry concerns a single TCR beta chain. The sample originates from a study of blood T cell repertoires in COVID-19. Using immunoSEQ multiplex PCR, the repertoire was profiled, and TCRdb retains in-frame clones only, with some absent. Here the sample spans approximately 74,000 clones, approximately 79% being singletons. Sample: peripheral blood. The receptor was derived from a human donor in a cohort sampled during active COVID-19.

The CDR3 reads CAIGDGAEAFF. The CDR3 DNA sequence: TGTGCCATCGGAGATGGCGCTGAAGCTTTCTTT. The chain carries TRBV24-1 and TRBJ1-1; the D is unclear. V was trimmed by 11 bases and J by 6 bases, leaving 12 bases between them. The CDR3 covers 11 residues. In germline, CDR1 is KGHDR, CDR2 SFDVKD.